Below, 25 T cell receptor beta chains from the same sample are listed, as sequenced in a study of blood T cells in healthy people across ages. Then a second PCR, running roughly 7 to 11 cycles, was carried out with a sample-barcoded 5' primer and a J-beta primer mix. One entry per CDR3 protein, called by TCRdb with MiXCR from the 5' RACE reads. This sample has about 650,000 distinct CDR3 sequences, with 32% found just once. The sequenced sample was blood. Receptor source: a woman of 80 years or more in good health.

The chain carries TRBV2 and TRBJ1-6; D may be TRBD1 (6 bases). V was shortened by 9 bases and J by 2 bases, with 20 bases between the two germline ends. This CDR3 has 17 residues. CDR1 SNHLY and CDR2 FYNNEI come from the germline V gene. The CDR3 loop reads CARGPGGATTYNSPLHF. For the CDR3, the DNA is TGTGCCAGAGGTCCGGGGGGGGCTACGACCTATAATTCACCCCTCCACTTT.

As concerns this clonotype: Since a much larger clone is just one base distant, this may be a read error. The chain carries TRBV5-1 and TRBJ2-4; TRBD2 might be the D (5 bases). The tail of the sequence fits TRBJ2-7 better, so the J call may be wrong. The CDR3 runs 15 residues. Germline V CDR1 and CDR2: SGHRS, YFSETQ. The CDR3 loop reads CASSLGTGKGSEQYF. For the CDR3, the DNA is TGCGCCAGCAGCTTGGGGACGGGGAAGGGCAGCGAGCAGTACTTC.

CDR3 residues: CASSLPLQETQYF. The CDR3 coding sequence is TGCGCCAGCAGCCTACCACTCCAAGAGACCCAGTACTTC. J is TRBJ2-4 and V is TRBV4-1; D is undetermined. The DNA matches TRBJ2-5 better at its end, which makes the J call doubtful. Germline V CDR1 and CDR2: MGHRA, YSYEKL. This CDR3 contains 13 residues.

The rearrangement joins TRBV12-3 or TRBV12-4 to TRBJ2-7, with 7 bases identical to TRBD2. J lost 2 bases, V lost 5 bases, and 9 bases had no gene match. CDR3 length: 15 residues. Here the CDR3 reads CASSRRRERAYEQYF. The CDR3, as DNA: TGTGCCAGCAGTCGCCGGCGGGAGAGGGCCTACGAGCAGTACTTC.

This clonotype was seen at least ten times. The J gene is TRBJ2-3, the V gene TRBV6-6, with TRBD2 identical over 7 bases. CDR3 length equals 15 residues. V shed 10 bases, J shed 0 bases, and the junction held 10 bases outside the gene matches. CDR1 and CDR2 from the germline V gene are MNHNY and SVGAGI (reference sequence). The CDR3: CAITRGAGSTDTQYF. As DNA, the CDR3 is TGTGCCATCACTAGAGGAGCGGGGAGCACAGATACGCAGTATTTT.

In this sample, this clonotype turned up many times. The rearrangement uses TRBV7-3 and TRBJ2-1; D unclear. The germline V gene has CDR1 SGHTA and CDR2 FQGTGA. V lost 0 bases to trimming and J lost 6 bases, with 9 bases between them. CDR3 length: 14 residues. As DNA, the CDR3 is TGTGCCAGCAGCTTAACTGGGCTGGGCAATGAGCAGTTCTTC. This codes for CASSLTGLGNEQFF. The full variable domain, rest sourced from reference TRBV7-3 and TRBJ2-1, is GAGVSQTPSNKVTEKGKYVELRCDPISGHTALYWYRQSLGQGPEFLIYFQGTGAADDSGLPNDRFFAVRPEGSVSTLKIQRTERGDSAVYLCASSLTGLGNEQFFGPGTRLTVL.

The chain uses TRBV11-1 and TRBJ2-7; the D is unclear. From germline, CDR1 is SGHAT and CDR2 FQDESV (reference sequence). Trimming took 1 base from V and 12 from J, leaving 19 bases between them. The CDR3 extends over 14 amino acids. CDR3 bases: TGTGCCAGCAGCTTAGTCTCTGGGATGGAGACCCTGTACTTC. Its protein is CASSLVSGMETLYF.

The chain is built from TRBV18 and TRBJ1-1; 9 bases are shared with TRBD1. Germline V gives CDR1 KGHSH, CDR2 LQKENI. V gave up 3 bases and J gave up 3 bases; unmatched junction bases: 5. This CDR3 spans 15 amino acids. CDR3: CASSPRRTGDTEAFF. The CDR3 coding sequence is TGTGCCAGCTCACCCCGTAGGACAGGGGACACTGAAGCTTTCTTT.

The chain joins TRBV20-1 to TRBJ2-3; maybe TRBD2 (6 bases). The V and J ends lost 3 bases and 2 bases respectively, with 18 bases between them. The V gene's germline CDR1 is DFQATT and CDR2 SNEGSKA (reference sequence). The CDR3 spans 16 residues. The CDR3 protein is CSARSPTAGLTDTQYF. The CDR3 DNA reads as TGCAGTGCTAGGTCCCCAACGGCGGGACTCACAGATACGCAGTATTTT.

As regards this clonotype: This may be a read error: a much more frequent sequence differs by one nucleotide. The chain combines TRBV7-2 with TRBJ2-5; 7 nucleotides line up with TRBD2. Per germline, CDR1 SGHTA and CDR2 FQGNSA. V lost 1 base to trimming and J lost 11 bases; unmatched junction nucleotides: 10. The CDR3 is 14 amino acids. The CDR3, as DNA: TGTGCCAGCAGCTTAGGGGGGACCGGGGAGGGGCAGTACTTC. It translates to CASSLGGTGEGQYF.

The sample holds many counts of this clonotype. This rearrangement joins TRBV30 to TRBJ2-5, with no clear D. Trimming removed 8 bases from V and 0 bases from J, with 10 bases in between. The V gene's germline CDR1 is GTSNPN and CDR2 SVGIG (reference sequence). CDR3 length equals 12 residues. The CDR3 DNA follows: TGTGCCAGCAGTAATGACCAAGAGACCCAGTACTTC. Translating it yields CASSNDQETQYF.

This chain links TRBV7-2 with TRBJ2-5, with 8 positions matching TRBD1. J was trimmed by 5 bases and V by 6 bases; bases with no gene match: 5. CDR1 and CDR2 from the germline V gene are SGHTA and FQGNSA. This CDR3 has 13 residues. CDR3 in amino acids: CASRWTGPETQYF. For the CDR3, the DNA is TGTGCCAGCAGATGGACAGGGCCGGAGACCCAGTACTTC.

The gene calls are TRBV5-1 and TRBJ1-4; D is perhaps TRBD1 (5 bases). The CDR3 consists of 17 residues. Deletions cut 4 bases from V and 2 bases from J, with 18 bases between. Germline assignment: CDR1 SGHRS and CDR2 YFSETQ. The CDR3 sequence is CASSTIPRGPTNEKLFF. The CDR3 DNA reads as TGCGCCAGCAGCACGATACCTCGGGGACCGACTAATGAAAAACTGTTTTTT.

The V gene is TRBV7-9, the J gene TRBJ2-3; 15 positions match TRBD2. V gave up 6 bases and J gave up 5 bases; unmatched junction bases: 6. CDR3 length: 16 residues. Per the germline V gene, CDR1 is SEHNR and CDR2 is FQNEAQ (reference sequence). The DNA of the CDR3 is TGTGCCAGCAGACATGGACTAGCGGGGGGGCAAGATACGCAGTATTTT. Its protein is CASRHGLAGGQDTQYF.

Regarding this clonotype: This may be a read error: a much more frequent sequence differs by one nucleotide. The chain couples TRBV20-1 to TRBJ2-7; TRBD2 might be the D (6 bases). There are 14 residues in the CDR3. Looked up from germline, CDR1 is DFQATT and CDR2 is SNEGSKA (reference sequence). The CDR3 spells CSASIGGDHYERYF. In nucleotides, the CDR3 is TGCAGTGCCTCGATCGGCGGGGATCACTACGAGCGGTACTTC.

In DNA, the CDR3 is TGTGCCAGCAGTTTCCCACTCTCAGGGCTGCCCAAGCCCCAGCATTTT. Translated, it gives CASSFPLSGLPKPQHF. The chain is built from TRBV28 and TRBJ1-5; maybe TRBD1 (5 bases). The CDR3 is made up of 16 amino acids. V was trimmed by 3 bases and J by 8 bases, leaving 20 bases between them. Germline V gene sequence: CDR1 MDHEN, CDR2 SYDVKM.

This clonotype has only a few counts. This may be a read error, as it is one base from a much larger clone. The V call is TRBV7-6, the J call TRBJ2-1, with 12 bases that match TRBD2. The end of the DNA is better explained by TRBJ2-7, so the J call may be wrong. In germline, CDR1 is SGHVS, CDR2 FNYEAQ. The CDR3 is made up of 19 amino acids. CDR3 nucleotide sequence: TGTGCCAGCAGCTCACTAGGTGGACTAGCGGGGAGCTCCTACAATGAGCAGTACTTC. It is translated as CASSSLGGLAGSSYNEQYF.

The sample holds many counts of this clonotype. V is TRBV11-1 and J is TRBJ2-1; a possible D gene is TRBD2 (6 bases). The length of the CDR3 is 16 residues. The V end lost 5 bases, the J end lost 5 bases, and 19 bases lay between the germline ends. Per germline, CDR1 SGHAT and CDR2 FQDESV (reference sequence). This CDR3 reads CASSLRSRRVNNEQFF. Written as DNA, the CDR3 is TGTGCCAGCAGCCTGAGATCGAGGAGGGTAAACAATGAGCAGTTCTTC.

The sample holds a few counts of this clonotype. The chain combines TRBV9 with TRBJ1-2, with a weak D call TRBD1 (5 bases). Germline V gene data show CDR1 as SGDLS and CDR2 as YYNGEE. V lost 1 base, J lost 3 bases, and 13 bases lay in between. The CDR3 totals 15 residues. The CDR3 bases are TGTGCCAGCAGCGTATCGGACCGGGACGACTATGGCTACACCTTC. Protein product: CASSVSDRDDYGYTF.

This clonotype was observed a handful of times. A read error is possible here, since a much larger clone lies one base away. The CDR3 DNA follows: TGTGCCAGCAGCCAGGGACTTCCAGATACGCAGTATTTT. The encoded protein is CASSQGLPDTQYF. The rearrangement uses TRBV7-3 and TRBJ2-3; possible D gene TRBD2, 6 bases. The CDR3 covers 13 residues. From germline, CDR1 is SGHTA and CDR2 FQGTGA. The V end lost 5 bases, the J end lost 4 bases, and 10 bases lay between the germline ends.

At least ten counts were recorded for this clonotype. CDR3 nucleotide sequence: TGTGCCACCAGTGACGGAGGGCAAGAGACCCAGTACTTC. Translating it yields CATSDGGQETQYF. This chain uses TRBV24-1 with TRBJ2-5; the D gene is possibly TRBD2 (6 bases). CDR3 length equals 13 residues. Germline V lookup: CDR1 KGHDR, CDR2 SFDVKD. V was shortened by 4 bases and J by 2 bases, with 7 bases between the two germline ends.

In regard to this clonotype: This may come from a read error, since a much larger clone is one base off. The gene calls are TRBV18 and TRBJ1-2; 7 nucleotides align to TRBD1. Looked up from germline, CDR1 is KGHSH and CDR2 is LQKENI. The CDR3 consists of 14 residues. CDR3: CASPPRDSNYGYTF. Here the CDR3 DNA reads TGTGCCAGCCCACCACGGGACAGTAACTATGGCTACACCTTC.

Points on this clonotype: A much larger clone lies a single base off, so this may be a read error. The chain uses TRBV27 and TRBJ2-1; D remains ambiguous. The V and J ends lost 7 bases and 2 bases respectively, with 15 bases between them. The CDR3 runs 15 residues. Germline V CDR1 and CDR2: MNHEY, SMNVEV (reference sequence). CDR3 in DNA: TGTGCCAGCACCCGGACCAAGAGCCCCTACAATGAGCAGTTCTTC. Protein sequence: CASTRTKSPYNEQFF.

This clonotype came up many times. The chain is built from TRBV7-2 and TRBJ2-1; D possibly uses TRBD1 or TRBD2 (6 bases each). The CDR3 has 15 residues. The germline V gene encodes CDR1 SGHTA and CDR2 FQGNSA. V dropped 0 bases and J dropped 2 bases, with 8 bases sitting between them. CDR3 sequence reads: CASSLAGGAYNEQFF. The DNA for the CDR3 is TGTGCCAGCAGCTTAGCGGGGGGCGCCTACAATGAGCAGTTCTTC.

This clonotype was counted ten times or more. V gene TRBV7-9 combines with J gene TRBJ1-2; tentative D call: TRBD1 (6 bases). The CDR3 has 14 residues. CDR1 is SEHNR, CDR2 FQNEAQ, per germline (reference sequence). V lost 7 bases, J lost 4 bases, and 16 bases lay in between. The chain's CDR3 is CASTSGHSSYGYTF. The CDR3 DNA reads TGTGCCAGCACCTCGGGACATTCCAGCTATGGCTACACCTTC. The variable domain in full, with the rest retrieved from reference TRBV7-9 and TRBJ1-2, is DTGVSQNPRHKITKRGQNVTFRCDPISEHNRLYWYRQTLGQGPEFLTYFQNEAQLEKSRLLSDRFSAERPKGSFSTLEIQRTEQGDSAMYLCASTSGHSSYGYTFGSGTRLTVV.